A single sample gave rise to the 3 T cell receptor beta chains below, sequenced in a study of blood T cell repertoires in COVID-19. Assay: immunoSEQ multiplex PCR; the TCRdb copy retains only in-frame clones and omits some. The sample lists some 460,000 clones, 87% occurring once. The source material was PBMCs or T cells enriched from blood (not recorded which). These receptor sequences come from a woman aged 18-29 years who had recovered from COVID-19.

The chain has TRBV20-1 and TRBJ2-5, with D possibly TRBD1 on 6 matching bases. Looked up from germline, CDR1 is DFQATT and CDR2 is SNEGSKA (reference sequence). The CDR3 has 11 residues. V lost 7 bases to trimming and J lost 5 bases, with 11 bases between them. The chain's CDR3 is CSVLRGETQYF. CDR3 bases: TGCAGTGTTTTGAGGGGGGAGACCCAGTACTTC.

This clone turned up a few times. This sequence joins TRBV3-1 (or the pseudogene TRBV3-2) and TRBJ2-7; 7 positions match TRBD1. V was clipped by 4 bases and J by 5 bases; unmatched bases: 8. Looked up from germline, CDR1 is LGHDT and CDR2 is YNNKEL (reference sequence). The CDR3 covers 14 residues. For the CDR3, the DNA is TGTGCCAGCAGCCCAGACAGGGTACAAGACGAGCAGTACTTC. Translation: CASSPDRVQDEQYF.

The chain has TRBV2 and TRBJ1-1; a possible D gene is TRBD1 (6 bases). Trimming took off 8 bases at V and 0 bases at J, with 13 bases between the two ends. Germline V gene sequence: CDR1 SNHLY, CDR2 FYNNEI. The CDR3 consists of 14 residues. CDR3 residues: CASDKGDMNTEAFF. The DNA of the CDR3 is TGTGCCAGCGACAAGGGGGACATGAACACTGAAGCTTTCTTT.